These T cell receptor beta chains were read from a single sample in a study of blood T cells in healthy people across ages. Each CDR3 protein is one row after TCRdb ran MiXCR on the 5' RACE reads. The table records some 670,000 distinct CDR3 sequences, under 65% of them present only once. Specimen: blood. The receptors originated from a woman of 80 years or more in good health. Both conserved end residues are part of each CDR3. A D gene is named only where the DNA matches it firmly.

v_call cdr3_length d_call cdr3_aa
TRBV9 16 - CASSVTAAGSRDEQYF
TRBV20-1 15 - CSARVRLGATDTQYF
TRBV27 16 TRBD2 CAEKGGRGFPTDTQYF
TRBV7-8 15 - CASSLLSGTGETQYF
TRBV25-1 13 TRBD1 CASSAGGRNIQYF
TRBV10-3 15 TRBD2 CAISTSGGSTDTQYF
TRBV12-3/TRBV12-4 14 - CASCSGWGVETQYF
TRBV5-1 15 - CASSNALTGTLIQFF
TRBV9 14 - CASSSNLGANVLTF
TRBV3-1 16 - CASSQPTSRGHNEQYF
TRBV7-9 14 - CASSLPSDKETQYF
TRBV14 15 - CASSQDLDGNTEAFF
TRBV5-1 16 TRBD1 CASSLALGQGGNEQFF
TRBV3-1 16 TRBD2 CASSRTSGATIWEQFF
TRBV7-3 17 TRBD2 CASSLLAGISFSNEQFF
TRBV20-1 14 - CSARDYGSGYGYTF